The rows below give T cell receptor beta chains drawn from one sample of a study of T cell changes during pregnancy in multiple sclerosis. The protocol was immunoSEQ multiplex PCR, while the TCRdb copy is restricted to in-frame clones and leaves out a portion. Among over 70,000 clones listed, around 92% were seen once. The specimen was peripheral blood, collected in the third trimester of pregnancy. These receptors all stem from a female donor in good health, enrolled as a control in a pregnancy study. The CDR3 runs from the conserved cysteine through the conserved F or W.

J gene	V gene	CDR3 protein
TRBJ2-1	TRBV6-1	CASSEVGTGYNEQFF
TRBJ2-5	TRBV15	CATSRGRETQYF
TRBJ1-2	TRBV6-5	CASTGSDRVSGYTF
TRBJ2-1	TRBV15	CATSRGPLGLAGYNEQFF
TRBJ2-7	TRBV7-9	CASSHPGSYEQYF
TRBJ2-5	TRBV18	CASSPRSGRETQYF
TRBJ1-2	TRBV18	CASSPPGQKSVYTF
TRBJ2-3	TRBV4-3	CASSHSPPQRTNTDTQYF
TRBJ2-7	TRBV28	CATGGQYYEQYF
TRBJ2-7	TRBV11-2	CASSLGQVIYEQYF
TRBJ2-5	TRBV9	CASSPGGVISRVAQYF
TRBJ2-7	TRBV11-2	CASSLLAGDLTSLYF
TRBJ2-1	TRBV6-1	CASSEGEGRGGNEQFF
TRBJ2-2	TRBV27	CASSLYGRYGELFF
TRBJ2-7	TRBV10-1	CASGETGYEQYF
TRBJ2-3	TRBV7-9	CASTAISGGADTQYF
TRBJ1-4	TRBV30	CAWSDRGATNEKLFF
TRBJ2-3	TRBV6-4	CASSDSTTDTQYF
TRBJ2-7	TRBV28	CASSEQRREQYF
TRBJ1-2	TRBV5-1	CASSLVLTGETNYGYTF
TRBJ1-4	TRBV2	CASSPGGWEKLFF
TRBJ2-5	TRBV2	CASKDSGVETQYF
TRBJ2-7	TRBV28	CASSSSGGRQVQYF